This TCR beta chain comes out of a study of CD8 T cells in ankylosing spondylitis. Study-level findings and limits: A TCR beta motif of 8 or 9 highly homologous variants appeared characteristic of ankylosing spondylitis blood. Those disease-linked clones were CD8+; they were also relatively rare in peripheral blood.

Trimming removed 1 base at V and 7 bases at J, with 13 bases between. Germline loops: CDR1 LNHNV, CDR2 YYDKDF (reference sequence). The CDR3 totals 14 residues. Comments on this clonotype: As yet, its antigen is unknown.

Molecular-barcoded quantitative 5'-RACE produced these TCR beta libraries. Each CDR3 protein is one row after TCRdb ran MiXCR on the 5' RACE reads. The data hold some 150,000 distinct CDR3 sequences, with under 45% observed a single time. This rearrangement joins TRBV15 to TRBJ1-1, with a weak D call TRBD1 (5 bases). The receptor comes from a male donor with ankylosing spondylitis. The specimen sequenced was synovial fluid, either unsorted or a sorted T cell fraction (not recorded which). CDR3 DNA: TGTGCCACCAGCAGAGGTTGGGGGGTCTTTGAAGCTTTCTTT. Translating it yields CATSRGWGVFEAFF. The variable domain in full, with the rest retrieved from reference TRBV15 and TRBJ1-1, is DAMVIQNPRYQVTQFGKPVTLSCSQTLNHNVMYWYQQKSSQAPKLLFHYYDKDFNNEADTPDNFQSRRPNTSFCFLDIRSPGLGDTAMYLCATSRGWGVFEAFFGQGTRLTVV.